This entry lists 19 T cell receptor beta chains sequenced from one sample in a study of T-cell memory formation after mild COVID-19. TCRdb re-derived calls from the 5' RACE reads in MiXCR, one entry per CDR3 protein. The profile shows 400,000 or so distinct CDR3 sequences, 15% to 25% of them singletons. Sample: PBMCs or a T cell subset sorted from them (not recorded which). Receptor source: an adult woman who had mild COVID-19 (a few samples of this study predate the infection). Cell type and time point are not known.

The V gene is TRBV12-3 or TRBV12-4, the J gene TRBJ1-2; D call uncertain. This CDR3 spans 13 amino acids. Between the trimmed V and J ends, which lost 3 bases and 8 bases, there was a span of 13 bases. CDR3 loop: CASSFVRAGGYTF. CDR3 DNA: TGTGCCAGCAGTTTCGTTCGTGCGGGAGGCTACACCTTC.

This clonotype was counted only a few times. The chain carries TRBV12-3 or TRBV12-4 and TRBJ2-1; TRBD2 aligns across 8 bases. Unmatched junction bases numbered 10, after V lost 7 bases and J lost 2 bases. The CDR3 loop spans 16 amino acids. CDR3 nucleotides: TGTGCCAGCACCACCTTAGCGGGAAGAACCTACAATGAGCAGTTCTTC. It specifies CASTTLAGRTYNEQFF.

The rearrangement links TRBV24-1 to TRBJ2-5; D is unresolved. CDR1 and CDR2 (germline): KGHDR, SFDVKD. V was pared by 2 bases and J by 5 bases, with 11 bases between. The CDR3 has 14 residues. This CDR3 is CATSDSSGRETQYF. The CDR3 DNA follows: TGTGCCACCAGTGATTCCTCGGGTCGGGAGACCCAGTACTTC.

This clonotype was observed a handful of times. The V gene is TRBV12-3 or TRBV12-4, the J gene TRBJ2-7; a weak D match, TRBD2 (5 bases). The CDR3 runs to 14 residues. Between the trimmed V and J ends, which lost 6 bases and 0 bases, there was a span of 12 bases. The CDR3 DNA follows: TGTGCCAGCAGCCGGGGAGCGACCTCCTACGAGCAGTACTTC. Translation: CASSRGATSYEQYF.

In its sample, this clonotype was seen a few times. The chain employs TRBV3-1 and TRBJ2-5; D may be TRBD1 or TRBD2 (5 bases each). This CDR3 has 11 amino acids. V shed 1 base and J shed 13 bases, with 10 bases lying between them. The germline V gene encodes CDR1 LGHDT and CDR2 YNNKEL (reference sequence). As DNA, the CDR3 is TGTGCCAGCAGCCAAGGGGACCCCACGTACTTC. This encodes CASSQGDPTYF.

This clonotype showed up just a few times. This chain joins TRBV7-9 and TRBJ1-1; D is undetermined. Germline V lookup: CDR1 SEHNR, CDR2 FQNEAQ (reference sequence). The V gene lost 2 bases and the J gene lost 1 base, with 14 bases spanning the gap. This CDR3 has 16 amino acids. CDR3 in DNA: TGTGCCAGCAGCTTATCTTTAGGCGGAGAGAACACTGAAGCTTTCTTT. Amino acid sequence: CASSLSLGGENTEAFF.

V gene TRBV3-1 combines with J gene TRBJ2-3; D remains ambiguous. V was pared by 2 bases and J by 7 bases, with 4 bases between. The CDR3 is made up of 11 amino acids. CDR1 and CDR2 (germline): LGHDT, YNNKEL (reference sequence). The DNA of the CDR3 is TGTGCCAGCAGCCAAACCAATACGCAGTATTTT. Its protein product is CASSQTNTQYF.

This clonotype occurred many times. The chain has TRBV5-1 and TRBJ2-3; 9 bases fit TRBD1. J gave up 7 bases and V 0 bases, and 15 bases lay outside the gene matches. Germline loops: CDR1 SGHRS, CDR2 YFSETQ. The CDR3 is made up of 18 amino acids. In DNA form, the CDR3 reads TGCGCCAGCAGCTTGGCCTCCGGGGGACAGGGTAATAGGTATACGCAGTATTTT. Amino acids: CASSLASGGQGNRYTQYF.

This clonotype was seen only a few times. The rearrangement joins TRBV4-3 to TRBJ1-2; D possibly corresponds to TRBD1 (5 bases). There are 13 residues in the CDR3. V lost 1 base, J lost 8 bases, and 11 bases lay in between. Germline CDR1 reads LGHNA; CDR2 reads YSLEER. In nucleotides, the CDR3 is TGCGCCAGCAGCCAAGCTAGGGGCGACGGCTACACCTTC. Translated, it gives CASSQARGDGYTF.

This clonotype was detected only a few times. The rearrangement uses TRBV4-3 and TRBJ1-5; D is unclear. The germline V and J ends were trimmed by 0 bases and 0 bases, with 15 bases remaining between them. CDR1 is LGHNA, CDR2 YSLEER, per germline. The CDR3 is made up of 18 amino acids. CDR3 in amino acids: CASSQELIRRYSNQPQHF. Here the CDR3 DNA reads TGCGCCAGCAGCCAAGAGCTCATCAGGCGATATAGCAATCAGCCCCAGCATTTT.

This clonotype was counted a few times. This chain connects TRBV6-2 or TRBV6-3 to TRBJ1-2; the D gene is possibly TRBD1 (5 bases). Germline values: CDR1 MNHEY, CDR2 SVGEGT. Trimming took 6 bases from V and 3 from J, leaving 11 bases between them. The length of the CDR3 is 13 residues. The CDR3 loop is CASSSDTYYGYTF. Here the CDR3 DNA reads TGTGCCAGCAGCTCGGACACTTACTATGGCTACACCTTC.

The chain couples TRBV7-9 to TRBJ2-7, with D possibly being TRBD2 (6 bases). V shed 4 bases and J shed 4 bases, with 11 bases lying between them. Germline assignment: CDR1 SEHNR and CDR2 FQNEAQ (reference sequence). The CDR3 contains 13 residues. Written as DNA, the CDR3 is TGTGCCAGCAGCTCAGCGGCGGGATACGAGCAGTACTTC. Its protein is CASSSAAGYEQYF.

This clonotype occurred a few times. The rearrangement links TRBV5-5 to TRBJ2-1; D assignment may be TRBD1 or TRBD2 (5 bases each). This CDR3 is built from 16 residues. V lost 0 bases and J lost 4, with 14 bases in between. Germline V gives CDR1 SGHKS, CDR2 YYEKEE (reference sequence). The CDR3 protein is CASSLGPGPLYNEQFF. In DNA, the CDR3 is TGTGCCAGCAGCTTGGGGCCGGGACCGCTTTACAATGAGCAGTTCTTC.

This chain connects TRBV5-1 to TRBJ2-2, with TRBD1 identical over 9 bases. The CDR3 is made up of 16 amino acids. After removal of 4 bases from V and 8 bases from J, the junction contained 12 bases not matched to a gene. Germline V gene sequence: CDR1 SGHRS, CDR2 YFSETQ. The chain's CDR3 is CASSQGWTGAAGELFF. DNA for the CDR3: TGCGCCAGCAGCCAAGGCTGGACAGGGGCCGCGGGGGAGCTGTTTTTT.

The V call is TRBV7-2, the J call TRBJ2-5, with D tentatively TRBD2 (6 bases). From germline, CDR1 is SGHTA and CDR2 FQGNSA. V lost 5 bases and J lost 0, with 13 bases in between. This CDR3 contains 15 residues. The CDR3, as DNA: TGTGCCAGCAGCCCCAGCCGGGGGAACCAAGAGACCCAGTACTTC. Translated, it gives CASSPSRGNQETQYF.

In this sample, this clonotype turned up a few times. This chain connects TRBV20-1 to TRBJ2-5; D might be TRBD1 (6 bases). The V and J ends lost 5 bases and 3 bases respectively, with 16 bases between them. The V gene's germline CDR1 is DFQATT and CDR2 SNEGSKA (reference sequence). This CDR3 comprises 14 residues. The CDR3 DNA reads as TGCAGTGCTTCCAGGGGTGGTTGGGAAGAGACCCAGTACTTC. This translates into CSASRGGWEETQYF.

The chain uses TRBV5-1 and TRBJ1-4, with D possibly TRBD1 on 5 matching bases. The CDR3 is 15 residues long. The germline CDR1 and CDR2 sequences are SGHRS and YFSETQ. V was pared by 5 bases and J by 7 bases, with 18 bases between. CDR3 sequence: CASRPLATVGEKLFF. The CDR3 DNA reads as TGCGCCAGCAGGCCTCTTGCGACAGTCGGTGAAAAACTGTTTTTT.

The CDR3 sequence is CASRPGEGLMETQYF. DNA for the CDR3: TGTGCCAGTAGACCGGGGGAGGGCCTCATGGAGACCCAGTACTTC. This chain joins TRBV19 and TRBJ2-5; 7 nucleotides line up with TRBD2. The CDR3 length is 15 residues. The J segment lost 5 bases and the V segment lost 6 bases, leaving 12 bases of the junction unmatched. The germline gives CDR1 LNHDA, CDR2 SQIVND (reference sequence).

The genes are TRBV20-1 and TRBJ1-1, with D possibly TRBD1 on 6 matching bases. Trimming shortened V by 1 base and J by 5 bases, and 8 bases separated the two germline ends. This CDR3 comprises 12 residues. Germline lookup yields CDR1 DFQATT and CDR2 SNEGSKA (reference sequence). For the CDR3, the DNA is TGCAGTGCTAGAGTCCAGGGGACTGAAGCTTTCTTT. It encodes CSARVQGTEAFF.